The sequence of this TCR beta chain was determined in a study of molecular identifiers for immune sequencing clone quantification. This clonotype was recorded many times. TCRdb passed the PCR reads through MiXCR, listing each CDR3 protein once. The repertoire has approximately 590,000 distinct CDR3 sequences, about 25% of them found once; the top ten carry about 0.84%. The CDR3 runs 13 residues. Germline V gene lookup returns CDR1 MGHRA and CDR2 YSYEKL. V lost 3 bases, J lost 2 bases, and 6 bases lay in between. This chain links TRBV4-1 with TRBJ2-3; unclear D gene. Sequenced sample: naive CD8+ T cells from blood, with Jurkat cell RNA spiked in. Subset reported: FACS-sorted CD8+CD4-CCR7+CD45RA+ naive T cells. This sequence originates from a human donor in good health. Some libraries in this study had Jurkat cell RNA spiked in. CDR3: CASSHTVTDTQYF. CDR3 nucleotide sequence: TGCGCCAGCAGCCACACAGTCACAGATACGCAGTATTTT.